These 5 T cell receptor beta chains were all obtained from the same sample, sequenced in a study of blood T cell repertoires in COVID-19. The assay was immunoSEQ multiplex PCR, and TCRdb's table has in-frame clones only and misses some. The sample yields more than 95,000 clones, roughly 79% seen once. The sequenced sample was peripheral blood. The receptors come from a human donor in a cohort sampled during active COVID-19.

This chain connects TRBV6-5 to TRBJ2-1; TRBD2 agrees at 7 bases. The CDR3 runs to 14 residues. Trimming cost V 4 bases and J 7 bases; bases outside gene matches: 7. In germline, CDR1 is MNHEY, CDR2 SVGAGI. As DNA, the CDR3 is TGTGCCAGCAGTTCCGGACTAGTTGATAATGAGCAGTTCTTC. This gives the protein CASSSGLVDNEQFF.

The V call is TRBV5-6, the J call TRBJ1-2; D is unclear. Trimming left V 0 bases short and J 2 bases short, with 14 bases between. This CDR3 region has 16 residues. Looked up from germline, CDR1 is SGHDT and CDR2 is YYEEEE. Here the CDR3 reads CASSLEVGPGNYGYTF. The CDR3 DNA reads as TGTGCCAGCAGCTTGGAGGTGGGTCCGGGAAACTATGGCTACACCTTC. The whole variable domain, filled in from reference TRBV5-6 and TRBJ1-2, reads DAGVTQSPTHLIKTRGQQVTLRCSPKSGHDTVSWYQQALGQGPQFIFQYYEEEERQRGNFPDRFSGHQFPNYSSELNVNALLLGDSALYLCASSLEVGPGNYGYTFGSGTRLTVV.

This clone was seen only a few times. The gene calls are TRBV3-1 (or the pseudogene TRBV3-2) and TRBJ1-1; tentative D call: TRBD1 (6 bases). The germline CDR1 and CDR2 sequences are LGHDT and YNNKEL (reference sequence). This CDR3 contains 16 residues. The V gene lost 3 bases and the J gene lost 1 base, with 15 bases spanning the gap. The CDR3 DNA follows: TGTGCCAGCAGCCACCGACAGGCCGGTGGGAACACTGAAGCTTTCTTT. Its protein is CASSHRQAGGNTEAFF.

This chain uses TRBV10-3 with TRBJ2-1; a possible D gene is TRBD1 (5 bases). Germline CDR1 reads ENHRY; CDR2 reads SYGVKD. The V gene lost 9 bases and the J gene lost 3 bases, with 15 bases spanning the gap. There are 14 residues in the CDR3. This chain's CDR3 is CAMGSRQGYNEQFF. The CDR3 DNA sequence: TGTGCCATGGGGTCACGGCAGGGCTACAATGAGCAGTTCTTC.

V usage is TRBV28 and J usage is TRBJ1-5; tentative D call: TRBD1 (6 bases). Trimming removed 5 bases from V and 1 base from J, with 12 bases in between. The germline CDR1 and CDR2 sequences are MDHEN and SYDVKM. CDR3 length: 15 amino acids. The CDR3 region has the DNA TGTGCCAGCAGTCGGGGGGCTCGAAGCAATCAGCCCCAGCATTTT. Protein: CASSRGARSNQPQHF.